This T cell receptor (beta chain) is from a study of response to subunit inactivated influenza vaccine. Using its own MiXCR run on the RT-PCR reads, TCRdb lists one record per CDR3 protein. The sample includes about 540,000 distinct CDR3 sequences, roughly 23% of them seen just once. This CDR3 is built from 16 residues. Looked up from germline, CDR1 is MDHEN and CDR2 is SYDVKM. Trimming took 6 bases from V and 6 from J; bases not matched to a gene: 15. This same sample was also part of a study on T cells expressing NK-cell markers. That source reports: TCR beta cDNA was generated via 5'RACE template switching incorporating UMIs. One of the eight sequenced donors was seronegative, whereas the other seven were HCMV-seropositive. Whether expanded NKG2C+ T cell clones were HCMV-specific remained unclear.

The sequenced sample was CD4+ T cells sorted from PBMCs, obtained approximately 12 days after vaccination. The J gene is TRBJ2-7, the V gene TRBV28, with 9 bases fitting TRBD1. The sequence was collected from a man between 45 and 60 years old who received an inactivated influenza vaccine. The CDR3 protein is CASSLGVTGGRVEQYF. Written as DNA, the CDR3 is TGTGCCAGCAGCTTGGGTGTCACAGGGGGCCGCGTCGAGCAGTACTTC.